The T cell receptor beta chain under discussion was sequenced for a study of T cells in Graves' hyperthyroidism and ophthalmopathy. Findings of the study overall: Most clonotypes expanded in thyroid above 0.001 were likewise present in blood. Model-based prediction identified ophthalmopathy a median roughly 5.9 months prior to its onset.

A word on this clonotype: Its cognate antigen is unknown. One end of the junction varies from germline; a read error may be responsible.

For Graves' hyperthyroidism to be stable, ophthalmopathy could not progress within 18 months. Exclusions: uncontrolled infection, other autoimmune disease, pregnancy, lactation. The CDR3 is 14 amino acids. Germline V gene data show CDR1 as SEHNR and CDR2 as FQNEAQ (reference sequence). Researchers took RNA transcripts and amplified the TCR beta CDR3 regions from them. The study used the HTBI primer set for a first-round RT-PCR of the TCR CDR3. TCRdb itself ran the multiplex PCR reads through MiXCR, one entry per CDR3 protein. Counted here are about 540,000 distinct CDR3 sequences, around 46% occurring once; the ten biggest clones make up approximately 7.5%.

This TCR came from a young woman with Graves' hyperthyroidism. The sample taken for sequencing was peripheral blood or thyroid tissue (not recorded which). J is TRBJ1-2 and V is TRBV7-9; a possible D gene is TRBD1 (5 bases). CDR3 sequence: CASSSPGTQNGYTF. The CDR3 region has the DNA TGCGCCAGCAGCTCTCCCGGGACTCAAAATGGCTACACCTTC. The full variable domain, in which reference TRBV7-9 and TRBJ1-2 provide the parts outside the CDR3, is DTGVSQNPRHKITKRGQNVTFRCDPISEHNRLYWYRQTLGQGPEFLTYFQNEAQLEKSRLLSDRFSAERPKGSFSTLEIQRTEQGDSAMYLCASSSPGTQNGYTFGSGTRLTVV.